This entry lists 22 T cell receptor beta chains sequenced from one sample in a study of blood T cells in healthy people across ages. The use of a sample-barcoded 5' primer and a J-beta primer mix characterized a second PCR of about 6 to 11 cycles. TCRdb fed the 5' RACE reads into MiXCR, producing one record per CDR3 protein. The data contain 800,000 to 950,000 distinct CDR3 sequences, under 40% of them seen just once; the ten biggest clones take up 13%. Sequencing input: blood. The source of these receptors is a young man in good health.

The chain is built from TRBV11-2 and TRBJ2-7, with D perhaps matching TRBD2 (6 bases). This CDR3 comprises 14 residues. Germline loops: CDR1 SGHAT, CDR2 FQNNGV. V dropped 3 bases and J dropped 3 bases, with 12 bases sitting between them. CDR3 nucleotide sequence: TGTGCCAGCAGCTTGATCGGGGGAATCTACGAGCAGTACTTC. This gives the protein CASSLIGGIYEQYF.

Only a few counts were recorded for this clonotype. The chain couples TRBV4-3 to TRBJ2-5; 10 bases map to TRBD1. Germline CDR1 LGHNA, CDR2 YSLEER. The V segment lost 5 bases and the J segment 1 base; nucleotides outside the gene matches: 4. The CDR3 runs to 15 residues. The CDR3 loop reads CASSAGTGVQETQYF. As DNA, the CDR3 is TGCGCCAGCAGCGCTGGGACAGGGGTCCAAGAGACCCAGTACTTC.

A word on this clonotype: A much larger clone lies one base from this, so it may be a read error. The chain carries TRBV12-3 or TRBV12-4 and TRBJ2-1; 9 nucleotides match TRBD1. This CDR3 has 17 amino acids. CDR3 DNA sequence: TGTGCCAGCAGTCTCCTTCGGGACAGGGAGTCAAACAATGAGCAGTGCTTC. Translation: CASSLLRDRESNNEQCF.

This clonotype has ten or more counts. This CDR3 is CASSVRDRGLNEQFF. The CDR3 region has the DNA TGTGCCAGCAGCGTCCGGGACAGGGGGCTTAATGAGCAGTTCTTC. This chain joins TRBV13 and TRBJ2-1; TRBD1 aligns across 12 bases. Germline V gene sequence: CDR1 PRHDT, CDR2 FYEKMQ (reference sequence). The CDR3 is made up of 15 amino acids. V was pared by 5 bases and J by 7 bases, with 6 bases of the junction left unmatched.

The genes are TRBV6-2 or TRBV6-3 and TRBJ2-7; D possibly matches TRBD1 or TRBD2 (6 bases each). The DNA matches TRBJ2-5 better at its end, which makes the J call doubtful. Germline assignment: CDR1 MNHEY and CDR2 SVGEGT. This CDR3 is built from 16 residues. The CDR3 DNA follows: TGTGCCAGCAGTTACTCGGCCGGGGGCCGACGATGGACCCAGTACTTC. Its protein is CASSYSAGGRRWTQYF.

This clonotype was found a few times. The gene calls are TRBV7-3 and TRBJ2-3; 10 nucleotides agree with TRBD2. From germline, CDR1 is SGHTA and CDR2 FQGTGA. CDR3 size: 17 residues. With 4 bases clipped from V and 0 bases from J, the junction kept 7 bases outside the gene matches. Here the CDR3 DNA reads TGTGCCAGCAGCTCCGTTAGCGGGGGGCCTAGCACAGATACGCAGTATTTT. This encodes CASSSVSGGPSTDTQYF.

This chain connects TRBV5-1 to TRBJ2-1; D perhaps matches TRBD1 (6 bases). Germline V gives CDR1 SGHRS, CDR2 YFSETQ. This CDR3 has 16 residues. The V and J ends lost 3 bases and 0 bases respectively, with 13 bases between them. CDR3 sequence (DNA): TGCGCCAGCAGCTCTGGGGACATCAGCTCCTACAATGAGCAGTTCTTC. Protein product: CASSSGDISSYNEQFF.

This clonotype was observed many times. This rearrangement joins TRBV4-3 to TRBJ1-1, with D maybe TRBD1 (5 bases). Germline V CDR1 and CDR2: LGHNA, YSLEER. There are 14 residues in the CDR3. V shed 3 bases and J shed 4 bases, with 12 bases lying between them. The CDR3 loop is CASSQDRGSTEAFF. In nucleotides, the CDR3 is TGCGCCAGCAGCCAGGACCGGGGCAGCACTGAAGCTTTCTTT.

Details on this clonotype: The junction and the germline gene differ at one end; a read error may be behind it. The CDR3 nucleotides read TGTGCCAGCAGTTTATGGGACAGGGAAAACTATGACTACACCTTC. Its protein is CASSLWDRENYDYTF. V and J are TRBV12-3 or TRBV12-4 and TRBJ1-2; 9 bases agree with TRBD1. This CDR3 is built from 15 residues.

This clonotype appeared a few times. This chain uses TRBV5-1 with TRBJ1-1; D not certain. CDR1 and CDR2 (germline): SGHRS, YFSETQ. This CDR3 comprises 14 residues. V was clipped by 4 bases and J by 2 bases, with 12 bases between them. Here the CDR3 reads CASSQRSTNTEAFF. CDR3 bases: TGCGCCAGCAGCCAACGGAGCACAAACACTGAAGCTTTCTTT.

By frequency in the sample, this clonotype is medium-sized (0.01 to 0.1%). This chain connects TRBV4-3 to TRBJ2-3, with TRBD2 matching over 9 bases. V was clipped by 0 bases and J by 4 bases; unmatched bases: 11. CDR3 length equals 18 residues. Per the germline V gene, CDR1 is LGHNA and CDR2 is YSLEER. CDR3 bases: TGCGCCAGCAGCCAAGATTTGAGCGGGGGGCTCCTTGCAGATACGCAGTATTTT. This encodes CASSQDLSGGLLADTQYF.

Turning to this clonotype: Its ends do not fully match the called genes, so a read error is possible. The rearrangement links TRBV20-1 to TRBJ2-4, with 12 positions matching TRBD1. The end of the DNA is better explained by TRBJ2-5, so the J call may be wrong. The CDR3 sequence is 14 residues long. CDR1 is DFQATT and CDR2 is SNEGSKA in the germline V gene (reference sequence). The CDR3 coding sequence is TGCGGTGCCACCGGGACAGGGGGCTTCGAGACCCAGTACTTC. It yields the protein CGATGTGGFETQYF.

As regards this clonotype: This may stem from a read error, because a much larger clone lies one nucleotide away. The J gene is TRBJ2-4, the V gene TRBV7-9; TRBD2 aligns across 10 bases. V gave up 1 base and J gave up 2 bases; unmatched junction bases: 5. Germline V gives CDR1 SEHNR, CDR2 FQNEAQ (reference sequence). CDR3 length equals 17 residues. The CDR3, as DNA: TGTGCCAGCAGCTTAGGCCCTAGCGGGGGCACCAAAAACATTCAGTACTTC. Translating gives CASSLGPSGGTKNIQYF.

This chain connects TRBV20-1 to TRBJ2-5, with TRBD2 matching 7 bases. The end of the DNA aligns better with TRBJ2-7, so the J call may be wrong. The CDR3 contains 11 residues. CDR1 and CDR2 from the germline V gene are DFQATT and SNEGSKA (reference sequence). CDR3 sequence reads: CSAHRGDEQYF. In nucleotides, the CDR3 is TGCAGTGCCCATCGGGGGGACGAGCAGTACTTC.

This clonotype was counted a few times. The chain is built from TRBV14 and TRBJ1-2; D not certain. Germline V gives CDR1 SGHDN, CDR2 FVKESK. The CDR3 has 12 amino acids. Trimming cost V 8 bases and J 4 bases, with 11 bases left between them. CDR3 protein: CASGRSSYGYTF. CDR3 DNA: TGTGCCAGCGGCAGGTCCAGCTATGGCTACACCTTC.

This clonotype was detected many times. The chain combines TRBV12-3 or TRBV12-4 with TRBJ2-7; D unclear. V dropped 3 bases and J dropped 6 bases, with 9 bases sitting between them. The CDR3 totals 12 residues. The CDR3 protein is CASSLTHTEQYF. In nucleotides, the CDR3 is TGTGCCAGCAGTTTGACCCACACCGAGCAGTACTTC.

This chain joins TRBV24-1 and TRBJ2-7, with 8 bases that match TRBD1. Trimming at V came to 10 bases and at J to 7 bases, leaving 14 bases not matched to a gene. CDR1 KGHDR and CDR2 SFDVKD come from the germline V gene. CDR3 size: 14 residues. The CDR3, as DNA: TGTGCCACTCGTGGTGGGACAGGCTACAATGAGCAGTACTTC. This sequence encodes CATRGGTGYNEQYF.

This clonotype was seen at least ten times. The chain has TRBV20-1 and TRBJ1-5; D is ambiguous. The germline V gene has CDR1 DFQATT and CDR2 SNEGSKA (reference sequence). The CDR3 runs to 13 residues. The germline V and J ends were trimmed by 0 bases and 4 bases, with 7 bases remaining between them. For the CDR3, the DNA is TGCAGTGCTAGAGAGGTCCTGAATCAGCCCCAGCATTTT. Its protein is CSAREVLNQPQHF.

This chain links TRBV10-3 with TRBJ1-2, with 8 bases identical to TRBD1. Unmatched junction bases numbered 12, after V lost 2 bases and J lost 10 bases. Germline loops: CDR1 ENHRY, CDR2 SYGVKD. This CDR3 contains 15 residues. CDR3 protein: CAISERTGTIVAYTF. The CDR3 DNA sequence: TGTGCCATCAGTGAGAGGACAGGGACAATTGTAGCCTACACCTTC.

The J gene is TRBJ2-5, the V gene TRBV20-1; TRBD2 matches 14 bases. In germline, CDR1 is DFQATT, CDR2 SNEGSKA (reference sequence). With V trimmed by 6 bases and J by 11 bases, 23 bases remained unmatched. The CDR3 is 18 residues long. The CDR3 DNA follows: TGCAGTGCCCACTCCGGGACTAGCGGGGGCTGGGGGTACAATGAGCAGTACTTC. Protein product: CSAHSGTSGGWGYNEQYF.

This clonotype has more than one count but fewer than ten. The chain is built from TRBV7-8 and TRBJ2-3; D is uncertain. The ends were cut back, 5 bases at V and 0 bases at J, with 12 bases in the middle. Germline assignment: CDR1 SGHVS and CDR2 FQNEAQ. This CDR3 region has 15 residues. CDR3 bases: TGTGCCAGCAGCACCATAGTGGCTAGCACAGATACGCAGTATTTT. Encoded protein: CASSTIVASTDTQYF.

This clonotype occurred a few times. The V and J genes are TRBV7-3 and TRBJ2-3; TRBD1 is a possible D gene (6 bases). The CDR3 is 16 amino acids. The germline CDR1 and CDR2 sequences are SGHTA and FQGTGA. The V gene lost 1 base and the J gene lost 5 bases, with 16 bases spanning the gap. The CDR3 sequence is CASSLIGAGVEDTQYF. The DNA for the CDR3 is TGTGCCAGCAGCTTAATCGGGGCAGGGGTAGAAGATACGCAGTATTTT.